Presented here are 27 T cell receptor beta chains from one specimen sequenced in a study of siplizumab effects on memory and regulatory T cells. Measured with immunoSEQ multiplex PCR; TCRdb has only the in-frame clones, and not every one. The profile shows 85,000 to 130,000 clones, over 90% of them singletons. Sequenced: Tregs sorted from blood. The receptors come from a human donor in good health.

CDR3 in DNA: TGCGCCAGCAGTGAGTCATTAATGACTAGCGGTAGCACAGATACGCAGTATTTT. This translates into CASSESLMTSGSTDTQYF. V usage is TRBV10-2 and J usage is TRBJ2-3; 9 bases line up with TRBD2. Per the germline V gene, CDR1 is WSHSY and CDR2 is SAAADI. The CDR3 extends over 18 amino acids. Trimming cost V 0 bases and J 0 bases; bases outside gene matches: 7.

The V call is TRBV14, the J call TRBJ2-3; a weak D match, TRBD2 (6 bases). Germline V CDR1 and CDR2: SGHDN, FVKESK. Trimming stripped 4 bases from V and 2 bases from J, with 16 bases between. The CDR3 contains 16 residues. CDR3 sequence reads: CASSRTLGGTTDTQYF. In nucleotides, the CDR3 is TGTGCCAGCAGCCGCACCTTAGGAGGGACCACAGATACGCAGTATTTT.

The chain carries TRBV7-9 and TRBJ2-2; 9 nucleotides line up with TRBD1. The V gene's germline CDR1 is SEHNR and CDR2 FQNEAQ (reference sequence). Unmatched junction bases numbered 7, after V lost 4 bases and J lost 4 bases. The CDR3 spans 16 residues. The CDR3 DNA sequence: TGTGCCAGCAGCTGGGGGGACAGGGCTTTCACCGGGGAGCTGTTTTTT. This codes for CASSWGDRAFTGELFF.

This clone was picked up a small number of times. The chain uses TRBV4-1 and TRBJ2-1; 10 bases align to TRBD2. The J segment lost 8 bases and the V segment lost 2 bases, leaving 12 bases of the junction unmatched. CDR1 is MGHRA, CDR2 YSYEKL, per germline. CDR3 length equals 17 residues. Here the CDR3 DNA reads TGCGCCAGCAGCCAAACGCCCGGGACTAGCGCATACCATGAGCAGTTCTTC. It specifies CASSQTPGTSAYHEQFF.

This clone was picked up one time. This chain links TRBV2 with TRBJ2-3; D gene uncertain. CDR3 length: 14 residues. The V gene's germline CDR1 is SNHLY and CDR2 FYNNEI. V was trimmed by 8 bases and J by 0 bases, leaving 12 bases between them. The CDR3 is CASWDRPSTDTQYF. The CDR3 DNA reads TGTGCCAGCTGGGATAGACCTAGCACAGATACGCAGTATTTT.

V and J are TRBV5-1 and TRBJ2-1; 10 nucleotides align to TRBD2. The germline V gene has CDR1 SGHRS and CDR2 YFSETQ. The CDR3 runs to 16 residues. V lost 5 bases, J lost 5 bases, and 10 bases stayed unmatched. The CDR3 DNA follows: TGCGCCAGCAGTCTTTCCAGCGGGGGGGCACACAATGAGCAGTTCTTC. Residues: CASSLSSGGAHNEQFF.

This chain uses TRBV30 with TRBJ1-1, with D unresolved. CDR3 length: 11 residues. V was cut by 5 bases and J by 8 bases, with 12 bases left in between. The germline gives CDR1 GTSNPN, CDR2 SVGIG (reference sequence). This CDR3 reads CAWADTVEAFF. CDR3 DNA: TGTGCCTGGGCCGACACGGTCGAAGCTTTCTTT.

The chain recombines TRBV5-1 with TRBJ1-1, with no clear D. Trimming shortened V by 2 bases and J by 1 base, and 3 bases separated the two germline ends. CDR1 and CDR2 from the germline V gene are SGHRS and YFSETQ. The CDR3 spans 12 residues. The CDR3 nucleotides read TGCGCCAGCAGCTTACAGAACACTGAAGCTTTCTTT. It codes for CASSLQNTEAFF.

V usage is TRBV15 and J usage is TRBJ1-3; D not resolved. The V end lost 2 bases, the J end lost 0 bases, and 14 bases lay between the germline ends. The CDR3 extends over 17 amino acids. The V gene's germline CDR1 is LNHNV and CDR2 YYDKDF (reference sequence). CDR3 sequence: CATSRTHTTSSGNTIYF. The CDR3 nucleotides read TGTGCCACCAGCAGAACCCATACCACCAGCTCTGGAAACACCATATATTTT.

The chain uses TRBV11-1 and TRBJ1-2; D not certain. V lost 5 bases and J lost 8, with 27 bases in between. This CDR3 has 17 residues. Germline CDR1 is SGHAT and CDR2 is FQDESV (reference sequence). The CDR3: CASSGPRFPAANEGYTF. CDR3 in DNA: TGTGCCAGCAGCGGCCCCCGTTTTCCAGCAGCGAATGAGGGCTACACCTTC.

CDR3 sequence: CASSLGGSSPTQYF. The CDR3 DNA reads TGCGCCAGCAGCTTGGGTGGTTCTTCCCCTACGCAGTATTTT. The chain has TRBV5-1 and TRBJ2-3; D remains unclear. Per the germline V gene, CDR1 is SGHRS and CDR2 is YFSETQ. The CDR3 covers 14 residues. V shed 0 bases and J shed 8 bases, with 13 bases lying between them.

This clone was picked up one time. The chain links TRBV18 to TRBJ2-7, with 10 positions matching TRBD2. Germline V gene data show CDR1 as KGHSH and CDR2 as LQKENI. The J segment lost 2 bases and the V segment lost 2 bases, leaving 3 bases of the junction unmatched. CDR3 length equals 15 residues. Here the CDR3 DNA reads TGTGCCAGCTCACCAACTAGCGGGGCCCCCTACGAGCAGTACTTC. Its protein is CASSPTSGAPYEQYF.

The table lists this clone with a few counts. The chain has TRBV5-1 and TRBJ1-2, with TRBD1 matching over 8 bases. V trimming: 5 bases; J trimming: 6 bases; junction bases outside the gene matches: 12. This CDR3 has 15 amino acids. Germline V lookup: CDR1 SGHRS, CDR2 YFSETQ. CDR3 nucleotide sequence: TGCGCCAGCAGTCCAGGACAGGGAGGAATAAATGGCTACACCTTC. This codes for CASSPGQGGINGYTF.

The chain joins TRBV29-1 to TRBJ1-1; D is perhaps TRBD1 (6 bases). Germline V gives CDR1 SQVTM, CDR2 ANQGSEA. This CDR3 region has 12 residues. V was clipped by 4 bases and J by 10 bases, with 16 bases between them. The CDR3 region is CSVGRQGNRAFF. CDR3 in DNA: TGCAGCGTTGGAAGGCAGGGGAATAGAGCTTTCTTT.

The V and J genes are TRBV7-9 and TRBJ2-1, with TRBD1 matching 8 bases. Looked up from germline, CDR1 is SEHNR and CDR2 is FQNEAQ (reference sequence). V lost 4 bases and J lost 1; bases outside the gene matches: 6. This CDR3 is 16 amino acids long. The CDR3 is CASSSVGQGSYNEQFF. The CDR3 nucleotides are TGTGCCAGCAGCTCAGTAGGACAGGGTTCCTACAATGAGCAGTTCTTC.

The chain recombines TRBV29-1 with TRBJ1-2, with TRBD1 matching 8 bases. Trimming took 3 bases from V and 2 from J; bases not matched to a gene: 8. The CDR3 covers 15 residues. The germline CDR1 and CDR2 sequences are SQVTM and ANQGSEA. The CDR3 sequence is CSVERQGRQNYGYTF. The CDR3 coding sequence is TGCAGCGTTGAGAGACAGGGGCGACAAAACTATGGCTACACCTTC. The entire variable domain, with the rest obtained from reference TRBV29-1 and TRBJ1-2, is as follows: SAVISQKPSRDICQRGTSLTIQCQVDSQVTMMFWYRQQPGQSLTLIATANQGSEATYESGFVIDKFPISRPNLTFSTLTVSNMSPEDSSIYLCSVERQGRQNYGYTFGSGTRLTVV.

The V and J genes are TRBV29-1 and TRBJ1-1; TRBD1 is a possible D gene (6 bases). Trimming removed 5 bases at V and 3 bases at J, with 10 bases between. Per the germline V gene, CDR1 is SQVTM and CDR2 is ANQGSEA. The length of the CDR3 is 12 residues. CDR3 nucleotide sequence: TGCAGCGTTACCAGGGGCTACACTGAAGCTTTCTTT. This gives the protein CSVTRGYTEAFF.

This chain connects TRBV14 to TRBJ2-2, with D hard to call. This CDR3 has 18 amino acids. Trimming pared 0 bases from V and 4 bases from J, leaving 18 bases between. Per germline, CDR1 SGHDN and CDR2 FVKESK. The CDR3 nucleotides read TGTGCCAGCAGCCAAGATGCTTACCCGGACCGATTCACCGGGGAGCTGTTTTTT. Protein: CASSQDAYPDRFTGELFF.

This chain connects TRBV18 to TRBJ1-5; TRBD1 is a possible D gene (5 bases). The V end was cut by 8 bases, the J end by 5 bases, with 19 bases between. Germline CDR1 reads KGHSH; CDR2 reads LQKENI. This CDR3 has 15 amino acids. The CDR3 DNA follows: TGTGCCAGCGCCAGGTCCGGGGGAGGGGATCAGCCCCAGCATTTT. Its protein is CASARSGGGDQPQHF.

The rearrangement uses TRBV4-2 and TRBJ1-6; no definite D call. The CDR3 runs to 15 residues. Deletions cut 5 bases from V and 3 bases from J, with 11 bases between. Germline lookup yields CDR1 LGHNA and CDR2 YNFKEQ. The CDR3 region is CASSSTRNYNSPLHF. As DNA, the CDR3 is TGTGCCAGCAGCTCGACTCGGAACTATAATTCACCCCTCCACTTT.

J is TRBJ2-1 and V is TRBV7-2, with D perhaps TRBD1 (5 bases). CDR3 length: 13 amino acids. CDR1 is SGHTA and CDR2 is FQGNSA in the germline V gene. V lost 4 bases and J 10 bases, leaving 14 bases between the germline ends. CDR3 region: CASSSSRVGEQFF. The CDR3, as DNA: TGTGCCAGCAGCTCGTCCAGGGTAGGGGAGCAGTTCTTC.

This chain joins TRBV6-5 and TRBJ1-1; D remains ambiguous. The CDR3 runs to 14 residues. V was pared by 8 bases and J by 0 bases, with 13 bases between. Germline CDR1 and CDR2: MNHEY and SVGAGI. This CDR3 reads CASFSLQMNTEAFF. CDR3 in DNA: TGTGCCAGCTTTTCCCTACAGATGAACACTGAAGCTTTCTTT.

The chain joins TRBV6-5 to TRBJ2-1; D is uncertain. CDR3 length equals 14 residues. Germline lookup yields CDR1 MNHEY and CDR2 SVGAGI. V lost 4 bases to trimming and J lost 5 bases, with 12 bases between them. The CDR3 sequence: CASSSDGSNNEQFF. The CDR3 DNA reads TGTGCCAGCAGTTCTGACGGGTCCAACAATGAGCAGTTCTTC.

V is TRBV5-1 and J is TRBJ1-1; 10 nucleotides line up with TRBD1. Germline CDR1 is SGHRS and CDR2 is YFSETQ. Trimming at V came to 4 bases and at J to 2 bases, leaving 8 bases not matched to a gene. This CDR3 has 16 amino acids. CDR3 protein: CASSTRQGAGNTEAFF. In DNA form, the CDR3 reads TGCGCCAGCAGCACCCGACAGGGGGCGGGAAACACTGAAGCTTTCTTT.

This clone was counted a few times. V usage is TRBV18 and J usage is TRBJ1-2; TRBD1 might be the D (6 bases). Germline lookup yields CDR1 KGHSH and CDR2 LQKENI. Trimming pared 3 bases from V and 8 bases from J, leaving 10 bases between. CDR3 size: 12 residues. The CDR3 DNA sequence: TGTGCCAGCTCACCCCAGGGGCAGGGCTACACCTTC. It translates to CASSPQGQGYTF.

The rearrangement joins TRBV5-1 to TRBJ2-5; tentatively, D is TRBD2 (6 bases). CDR3 length: 13 residues. V lost 3 bases and J 4 bases, leaving 10 bases between the germline ends. Per the germline V gene, CDR1 is SGHRS and CDR2 is YFSETQ. The DNA of the CDR3 is TGCGCCAGCAGCTCGGGACTTCTAGAGACCCAGTACTTC. Amino acids: CASSSGLLETQYF.

The rearrangement uses TRBV4-1 and TRBJ2-2; D ambiguous. The V gene's germline CDR1 is MGHRA and CDR2 YSYEKL. This CDR3 comprises 13 residues. The V end was cut by 0 bases, the J end by 4 bases, with 3 bases between. The CDR3 region is CASSQEATGELFF. In DNA, the CDR3 is TGCGCCAGCAGCCAAGAGGCCACCGGGGAGCTGTTTTTT.